This T cell receptor beta chain was captured in a study of early T cells in non-severe SARS-CoV-2 infection (dated by TCRdb to about 2021). Study-level background: Bulk RNA from unsorted whole blood was used for TCR sequencing, so alpha and beta chains could not be paired.

Study-wide findings and limitations: VDJdb matching was skewed toward anti-spike CD8 responses and likely underestimated virus-specific expansions by missing private and CD4 specificities.

As concerns this clonotype: It has no known antigen specificity. Qualities for individual bases were not recorded, and no much larger clone is one base off.

The study was a case-control design nested within a healthcare worker cohort in London, UK, with weekly nasopharyngeal swab PCR tests and blood sampling. Healthcare workers were recruited during the week of the UK lockdown, between 23 and 31 March 2020, and followed weekly for up to about 15 weeks. The protocol used for the library was 5' RACE. The reads were generated on a NextSeq 500. The TCR library protocol attached unique molecular identifiers to individual cDNA molecules to correct for sequencing error and PCR bias. Both TCR alpha and beta chains were sequenced, and tight co-correlation was observed between alpha and beta sequence abundances in each sample. As for how the authors treated the data: V gene, J gene and CDR3 annotation of TCR sequences was performed with Decombinator V4. TCRs were defined as expanded if a significant change between any two time points was detected under a Poisson model with p below 0.0001. Abundances of TCRs were expressed as counts per million after normalisation to the total number of TCRs sequenced in each sample. TRAV1-2 paired with TRAJ12, TRAJ20 or TRAJ33 defined MAIT TCRs, while TRAV10 paired with TRAJ18 defined iNKT TCRs. VDJdb, accessed 1 November 2021, was searched for CMV, EBV and SARS-CoV-2 annotated TCRs, excluding TCRs annotated for multiple antigens. TCRdb reanalyzed the raw reads on its own, using fastp at Q25 for trimming and MiXCR for clone calling, and kept in-frame beta chains. All rows with the same CDR3 protein become a single entry with the most common DNA and genes. The V and J calls, along with clone size, are taken from TCRdb and not from the paper's own processing. Recorded for this sample are roughly 100,000 distinct CDR3 sequences; around 13% of them occurred a single time. Jointly, the top ten make up 5% to 8% of the sample.

The CDR3 runs 14 residues from the cysteine to the phenylalanine. This entry keeps only the CDR3 DNA: 42 bases, framed from base 1. Trimming at the junction amounts to 2 bases on V and 4 bases on J, and the germline ends lie 9 bases apart. Per the germline V gene (reference sequence), MNHEY is the CDR1 and SMNVEV is the CDR2. The sequence came from an adult who was a healthcare worker with PCR-confirmed SARS-CoV-2 infection or an uninfected control (not recorded which). Sequencing used whole blood. This chain is built from TRBV27 and TRBJ1-5; the D gene cannot be resolved reliably. The DNA is as follows: TGTGCCAGCAGTTTAGGCCCTACAAATCAGCCCCAGCATTTT. Its translation is CASSLGPTNQPQHF.